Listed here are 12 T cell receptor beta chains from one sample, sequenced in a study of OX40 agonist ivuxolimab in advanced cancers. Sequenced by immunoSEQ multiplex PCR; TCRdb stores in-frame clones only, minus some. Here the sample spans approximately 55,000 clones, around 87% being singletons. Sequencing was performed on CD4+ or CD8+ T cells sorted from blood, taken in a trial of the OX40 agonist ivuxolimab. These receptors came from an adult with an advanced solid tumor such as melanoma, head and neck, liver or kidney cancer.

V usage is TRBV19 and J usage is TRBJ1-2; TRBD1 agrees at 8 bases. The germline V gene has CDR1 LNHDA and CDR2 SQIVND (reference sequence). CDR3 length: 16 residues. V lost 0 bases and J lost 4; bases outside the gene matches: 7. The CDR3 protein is CASSIDWPTGAYGYTF. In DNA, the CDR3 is TGTGCCAGTAGTATAGATTGGCCGACAGGGGCCTATGGCTACACCTTC.

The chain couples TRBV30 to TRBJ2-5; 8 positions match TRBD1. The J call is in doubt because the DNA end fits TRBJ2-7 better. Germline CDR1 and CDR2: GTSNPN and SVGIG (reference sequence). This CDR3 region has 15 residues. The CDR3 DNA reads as TGTGCCTGGAGGACAACGGACAGGGTCTCCTACGAGCAGTACTTC. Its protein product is CAWRTTDRVSYEQYF.

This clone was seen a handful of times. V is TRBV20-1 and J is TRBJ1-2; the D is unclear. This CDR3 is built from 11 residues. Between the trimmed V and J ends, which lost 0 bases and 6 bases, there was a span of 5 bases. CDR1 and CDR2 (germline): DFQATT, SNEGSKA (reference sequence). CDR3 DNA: TGCAGTGCTAGAGATTCGGATGGCTACACCTTC. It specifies CSARDSDGYTF.

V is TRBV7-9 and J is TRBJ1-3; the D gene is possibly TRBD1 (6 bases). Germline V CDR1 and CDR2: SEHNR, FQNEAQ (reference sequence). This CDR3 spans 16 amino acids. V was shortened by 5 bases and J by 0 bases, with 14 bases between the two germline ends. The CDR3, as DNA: TGTGCCAGCAGCACGGGACATTCGGCCTCTGGAAACACCATATATTTT. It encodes CASSTGHSASGNTIYF.

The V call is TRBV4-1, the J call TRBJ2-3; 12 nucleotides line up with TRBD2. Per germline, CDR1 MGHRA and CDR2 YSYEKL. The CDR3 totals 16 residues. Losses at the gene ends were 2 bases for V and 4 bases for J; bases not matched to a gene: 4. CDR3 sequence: CASSQPRLAGADTQYF. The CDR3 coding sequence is TGCGCCAGCAGCCAACCGAGACTAGCGGGAGCAGATACGCAGTATTTT.

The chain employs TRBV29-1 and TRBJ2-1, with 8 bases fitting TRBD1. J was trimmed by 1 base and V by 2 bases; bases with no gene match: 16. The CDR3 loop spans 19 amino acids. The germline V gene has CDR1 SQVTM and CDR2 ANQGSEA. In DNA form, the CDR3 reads TGCAGCGTTGAATCCCTGGGGCAGGGGGCGTTAGTATCCTACAATGAGCAGTTCTTC. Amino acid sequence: CSVESLGQGALVSYNEQFF.

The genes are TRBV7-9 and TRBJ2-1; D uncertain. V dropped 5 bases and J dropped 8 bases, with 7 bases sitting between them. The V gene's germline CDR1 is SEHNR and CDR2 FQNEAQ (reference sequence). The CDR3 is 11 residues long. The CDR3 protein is CASSHMYEQFF. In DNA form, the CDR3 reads TGTGCCAGCAGCCACATGTATGAGCAGTTCTTC.

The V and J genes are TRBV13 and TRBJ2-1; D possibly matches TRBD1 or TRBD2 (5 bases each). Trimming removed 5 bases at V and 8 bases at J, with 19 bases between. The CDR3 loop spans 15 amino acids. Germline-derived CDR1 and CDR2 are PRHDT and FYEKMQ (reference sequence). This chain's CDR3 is CASSAGTPLRDEQFF. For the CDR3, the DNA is TGTGCCAGCAGCGCCGGGACGCCGCTTCGTGATGAGCAGTTCTTC.

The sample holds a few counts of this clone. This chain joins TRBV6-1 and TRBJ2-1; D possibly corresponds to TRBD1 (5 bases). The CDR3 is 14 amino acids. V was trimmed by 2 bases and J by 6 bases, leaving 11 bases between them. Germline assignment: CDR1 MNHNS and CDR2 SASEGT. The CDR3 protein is CASSERSGINEQFF. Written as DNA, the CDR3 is TGTGCCAGCAGTGAAAGATCAGGGATCAATGAGCAGTTCTTC.

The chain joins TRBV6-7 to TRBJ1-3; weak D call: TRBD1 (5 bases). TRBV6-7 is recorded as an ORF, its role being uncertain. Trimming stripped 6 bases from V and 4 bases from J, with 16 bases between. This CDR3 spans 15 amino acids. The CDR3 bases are TGTGCCAGCAGCTCAGGGAGTTTCGCCGGAAACACCATATATTTT. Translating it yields CASSSGSFAGNTIYF.

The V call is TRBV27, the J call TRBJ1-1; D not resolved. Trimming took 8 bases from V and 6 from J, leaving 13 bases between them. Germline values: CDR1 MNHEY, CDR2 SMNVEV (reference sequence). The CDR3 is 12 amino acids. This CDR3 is CASGKRTAEAFF. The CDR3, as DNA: TGTGCCAGCGGTAAGAGGACGGCTGAAGCTTTCTTT.

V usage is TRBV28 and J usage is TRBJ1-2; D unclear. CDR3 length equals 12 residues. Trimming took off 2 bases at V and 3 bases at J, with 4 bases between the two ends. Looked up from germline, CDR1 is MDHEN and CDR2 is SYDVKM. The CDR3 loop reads CASSLEHYGYTF. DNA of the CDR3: TGTGCCAGCAGTTTAGAACACTATGGCTACACCTTC.